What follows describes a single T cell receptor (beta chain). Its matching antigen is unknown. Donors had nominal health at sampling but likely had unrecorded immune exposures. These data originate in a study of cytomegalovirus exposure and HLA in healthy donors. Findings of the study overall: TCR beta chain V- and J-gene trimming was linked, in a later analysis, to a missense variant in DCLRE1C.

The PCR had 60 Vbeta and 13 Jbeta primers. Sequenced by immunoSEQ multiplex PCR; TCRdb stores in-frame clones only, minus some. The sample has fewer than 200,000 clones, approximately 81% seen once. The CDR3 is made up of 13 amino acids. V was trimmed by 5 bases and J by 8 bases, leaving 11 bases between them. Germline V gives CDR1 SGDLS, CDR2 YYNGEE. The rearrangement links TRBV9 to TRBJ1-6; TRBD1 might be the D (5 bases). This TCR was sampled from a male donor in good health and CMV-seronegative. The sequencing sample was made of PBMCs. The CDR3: CASRADSHSPLHF. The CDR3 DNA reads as TGTGCCAGCAGAGCCGACAGCCATTCACCCCTCCACTTT.